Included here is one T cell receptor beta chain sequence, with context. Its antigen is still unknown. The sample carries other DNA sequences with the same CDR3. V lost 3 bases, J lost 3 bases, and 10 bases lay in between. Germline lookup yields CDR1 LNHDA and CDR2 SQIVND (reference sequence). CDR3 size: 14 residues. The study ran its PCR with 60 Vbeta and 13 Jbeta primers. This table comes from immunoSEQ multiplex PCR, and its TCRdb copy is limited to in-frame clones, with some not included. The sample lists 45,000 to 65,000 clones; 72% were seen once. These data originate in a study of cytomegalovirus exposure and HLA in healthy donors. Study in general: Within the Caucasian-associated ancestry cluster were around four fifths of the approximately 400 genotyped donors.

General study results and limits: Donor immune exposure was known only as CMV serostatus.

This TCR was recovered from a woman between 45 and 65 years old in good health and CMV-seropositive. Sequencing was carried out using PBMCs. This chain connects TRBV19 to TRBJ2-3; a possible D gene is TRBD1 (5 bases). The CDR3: CASSIGRATDTQYF. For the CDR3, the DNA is TGTGCCAGTAGTATTGGCAGGGCGACAGATACGCAGTATTTT.